This T cell receptor (beta chain) was identified in a study of identical twins. This CDR3 contains 14 residues. Trimming removed 2 bases from V and 1 base from J, with 9 bases in between. Germline loops: CDR1 SGHRS, CDR2 YFSETQ. Template switching, a step in the protocol, added a universal primer site, and cDNA carried unique molecular identifiers. MiXCR, applied by TCRdb to the 5' RACE reads, yields one record per CDR3 protein. The sample records roughly 720,000 distinct CDR3 sequences, 18% being singletons. This same sample was also taken into another study, of T cells expressing NK-cell markers.

The chain is built from TRBV5-1 and TRBJ1-1; no definite D call. The TCR sequence derives from a woman aged 18 to 35 in good health. Specimen: PBMCs. The CDR3 coding sequence is TGCGCCAGCAGCTTAGGGTTCCCGAACACTGAAGCTTTCTTT. This gives the protein CASSLGFPNTEAFF. Combining the CDR3 with reference TRBV5-1 and TRBJ1-1 gives the whole variable domain KAGVTQTPRYLIKTRGQQVTLSCSPISGHRSVSWYQQTPGQGLQFLFEYFSETQRNKGNFPGRFSGRQFSNSRSEMNVSTLELGDSALYLCASSLGFPNTEAFFGQGTRLTVV.